These 13 T cell receptor beta chains came from one sample sequenced in a study of blood T cell repertoires in COVID-19. Profiled with immunoSEQ multiplex PCR; TCRdb holds only in-frame clones, not every one. The data hold about 130,000 clones, with about 80% observed a single time. Material for sequencing was peripheral blood. The source of these receptors is a woman aged 45-65 years with acute or convalescent COVID-19.

The V and J genes are TRBV27 and TRBJ1-2; TRBD1 matches at 7 bases. Germline values: CDR1 MNHEY, CDR2 SMNVEV (reference sequence). CDR3 length: 13 residues. Trimming took 3 bases from V and 7 from J; bases not matched to a gene: 5. The CDR3 is CASSFRTGGGYTF. The CDR3 DNA reads TGTGCCAGCAGTTTCCGGACAGGCGGTGGCTACACCTTC.

V and J are TRBV5-1 and TRBJ2-1, with TRBD2 matching 8 bases. V was clipped by 1 base and J by 8 bases; unmatched bases: 5. Germline CDR1 reads SGHRS; CDR2 reads YFSETQ. The CDR3 is made up of 14 amino acids. The CDR3 region has the DNA TGCGCCAGCAGCTTGTCGGGAGGGCGGGATGAGCAGTTCTTC. It translates to CASSLSGGRDEQFF.

This clone has just a few counts. This rearrangement joins TRBV28 to TRBJ1-2; a possible D gene is TRBD1 (6 bases). Per germline, CDR1 MDHEN and CDR2 SYDVKM. The CDR3 loop spans 15 amino acids. Trimming removed 5 bases at V and 2 bases at J, with 15 bases between. The CDR3: CASSALQGPNYGYTF. The CDR3 DNA reads TGTGCCAGCAGTGCCTTACAGGGCCCAAACTATGGCTACACCTTC.

The rearrangement links TRBV6-5 to TRBJ2-1; TRBD1 matches 7 bases. This CDR3 is built from 15 residues. Germline CDR1 reads MNHEY; CDR2 reads SVGAGI. V was clipped by 7 bases and J by 1 base; unmatched bases: 7. The CDR3 spells CASTQQGSSYNEQFF. The CDR3 region has the DNA TGTGCCAGCACCCAACAGGGGAGTTCCTACAATGAGCAGTTCTTC.

This chain connects TRBV4-1 to TRBJ2-1, with 12 bases fitting TRBD1. The CDR3 runs 17 residues. The germline gives CDR1 MGHRA, CDR2 YSYEKL. The ends lost 4 bases at V and 4 bases at J; junction bases unmatched: 8. The CDR3 DNA is TGCGCCAGCAGCCTGAGGGGACAGGGGGCCGGATACAATGAGCAGTTCTTC. Translating gives CASSLRGQGAGYNEQFF.

The chain carries TRBV30 and TRBJ1-5; D may be TRBD1 (5 bases). The CDR3 is made up of 12 amino acids. In germline, CDR1 is GTSNPN, CDR2 SVGIG (reference sequence). The V gene lost 3 bases and the J gene lost 5 bases, with 8 bases spanning the gap. The CDR3 sequence: CAWSKTDQPQHF. CDR3 sequence (DNA): TGTGCCTGGAGCAAGACAGATCAGCCCCAGCATTTT. The whole variable domain, filled in from reference TRBV30 and TRBJ1-5, reads SQTIHQWPATLVQPVGSPLSLECTVEGTSNPNLYWYRQAAGRGLQLLFYSVGIGQISSEVPQNLSASRPQDRQFILSSKKLLLSDSGFYLCAWSKTDQPQHFGDGTRLSIL.

This clone was seen a handful of times. The chain has TRBV7-9 and TRBJ2-7; D possibly corresponds to TRBD2 (6 bases). This CDR3 has 16 amino acids. Germline CDR1 SEHNR, CDR2 FQNEAQ (reference sequence). The V end lost 5 bases, the J end lost 0 bases, and 17 bases lay between the germline ends. CDR3 in DNA: TGTGCCAGCAGCCCGCCGGCCGGGGGAACCTCCTACGAGCAGTACTTC. Protein sequence: CASSPPAGGTSYEQYF.

The chain links TRBV6-5 to TRBJ2-5, with D tentatively TRBD2 (5 bases). The germline V gene has CDR1 MNHEY and CDR2 SVGAGI. Trimming took off 5 bases at V and 0 bases at J, with 10 bases between the two ends. CDR3 length equals 14 residues. The CDR3 region is CASSIQDYQETQYF. For the CDR3, the DNA is TGTGCCAGCAGTATTCAGGACTACCAAGAGACCCAGTACTTC.

The genes are TRBV29-1 and TRBJ1-5; 9 bases fit TRBD1. V shed 7 bases, J shed 6 bases, and the junction held 10 bases outside the gene matches. This CDR3 is 14 amino acids long. Germline CDR1 SQVTM, CDR2 ANQGSEA. The CDR3 DNA reads TGCAGCGCAACGGAGGGACAGGGTCGTCAGCCCCAGCATTTT. Protein: CSATEGQGRQPQHF.

The chain couples TRBV19 to TRBJ2-2; 12 bases are a match to TRBD1. Losses at the gene ends were 5 bases for V and 4 bases for J; bases not matched to a gene: 11. In germline, CDR1 is LNHDA, CDR2 SQIVND (reference sequence). The CDR3 runs 18 residues. CDR3: CASSPTGQGASFTGELFF. DNA of the CDR3: TGTGCCAGTAGTCCTACGGGACAGGGGGCGTCGTTCACCGGGGAGCTGTTTTTT.

In DNA form, the CDR3 reads TGTGCCAGCAGCTTAGCGAGAGGTGAGCAGTTCTTC. Protein: CASSLARGEQFF. The chain carries TRBV11-3 and TRBJ2-1, with D unresolved. The germline V gene has CDR1 SGHNT and CDR2 YENEEA. This CDR3 contains 12 residues. Trimming took off 1 base at V and 9 bases at J, with 7 bases between the two ends.

The rearrangement uses TRBV18 and TRBJ1-2; 7 bases line up with TRBD1. The CDR3 runs to 13 residues. Germline V gene sequence: CDR1 KGHSH, CDR2 LQKENI. The V segment lost 3 bases and the J segment 2 bases; nucleotides outside the gene matches: 0. In nucleotides, the CDR3 is TGTGCCAGCTCACCGACAGGGAACTATGGCTACACCTTC. Translation: CASSPTGNYGYTF.

The chain has TRBV5-1 and TRBJ1-5; D is possibly TRBD1 (5 bases). Trimming took off 4 bases at V and 6 bases at J, with 17 bases between the two ends. Looked up from germline, CDR1 is SGHRS and CDR2 is YFSETQ. This CDR3 has 15 residues. This chain's CDR3 is CASSLRGEGRQPQHF. In DNA form, the CDR3 reads TGCGCCAGCAGCCTACGGGGGGAGGGACGTCAGCCCCAGCATTTT.